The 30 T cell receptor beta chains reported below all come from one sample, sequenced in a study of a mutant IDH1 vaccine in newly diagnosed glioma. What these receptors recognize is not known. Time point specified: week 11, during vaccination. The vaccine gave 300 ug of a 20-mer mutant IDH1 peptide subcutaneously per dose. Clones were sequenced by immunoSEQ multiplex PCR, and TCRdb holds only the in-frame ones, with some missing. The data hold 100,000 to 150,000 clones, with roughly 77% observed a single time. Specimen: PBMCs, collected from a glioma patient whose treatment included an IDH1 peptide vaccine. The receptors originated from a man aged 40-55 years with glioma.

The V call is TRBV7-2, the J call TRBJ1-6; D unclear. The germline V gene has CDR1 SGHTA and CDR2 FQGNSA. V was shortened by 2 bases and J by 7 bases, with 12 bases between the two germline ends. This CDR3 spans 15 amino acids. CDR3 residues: CASSLWGLGNSPLHF. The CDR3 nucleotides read TGTGCCAGCAGCTTATGGGGTTTGGGGAATTCACCCCTCCACTTT.

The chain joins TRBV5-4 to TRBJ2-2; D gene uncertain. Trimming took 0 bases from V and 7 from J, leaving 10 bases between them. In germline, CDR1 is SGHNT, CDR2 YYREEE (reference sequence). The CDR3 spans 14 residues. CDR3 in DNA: TGTGCCAGCAGCTTGGTGGGGTTCGACGGGGAGCTGTTTTTT. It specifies CASSLVGFDGELFF. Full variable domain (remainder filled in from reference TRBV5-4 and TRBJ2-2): ETGVTQSPTHLIKTRGQQVTLRCSSQSGHNTVSWYQQALGQGPQFIFQYYREEENGRGNFPPRFSGLQFPNYSSELNVNALELDDSALYLCASSLVGFDGELFFGEGSRLTVL.

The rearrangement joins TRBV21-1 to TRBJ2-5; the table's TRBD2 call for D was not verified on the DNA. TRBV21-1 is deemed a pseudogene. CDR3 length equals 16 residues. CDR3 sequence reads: CASSKKSSGEMETQYF. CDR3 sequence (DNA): TGTGCCAGCAGCAAAAAGAGTAGCGGGGAAATGGAGACCCAGTACTTC.

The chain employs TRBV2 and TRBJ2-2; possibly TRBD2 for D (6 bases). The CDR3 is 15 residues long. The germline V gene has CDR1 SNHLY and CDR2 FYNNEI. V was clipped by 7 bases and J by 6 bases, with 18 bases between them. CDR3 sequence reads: CASKGHAGRSGELFF. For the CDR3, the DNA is TGTGCCAGCAAAGGGCATGCAGGGAGGTCCGGGGAGCTGTTTTTT.

In DNA, the CDR3 is TGTGCCAGCAGCCCGGGTCCTGGCGGGACAGATACGCAGTATTTT. The encoded protein is CASSPGPGGTDTQYF. This chain links TRBV5-6 with TRBJ2-3; weak D call: TRBD2 (5 bases). Between the trimmed V and J ends, which lost 4 bases and 3 bases, there was a span of 15 bases. Looked up from germline, CDR1 is SGHDT and CDR2 is YYEEEE. The CDR3 totals 15 residues.

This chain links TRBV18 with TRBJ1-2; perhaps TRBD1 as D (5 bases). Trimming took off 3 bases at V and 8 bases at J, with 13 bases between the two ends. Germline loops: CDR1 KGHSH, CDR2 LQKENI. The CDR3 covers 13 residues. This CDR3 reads CASSPLGPQGYTF. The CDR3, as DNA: TGTGCCAGCTCACCCCTGGGACCCCAGGGCTACACCTTC.

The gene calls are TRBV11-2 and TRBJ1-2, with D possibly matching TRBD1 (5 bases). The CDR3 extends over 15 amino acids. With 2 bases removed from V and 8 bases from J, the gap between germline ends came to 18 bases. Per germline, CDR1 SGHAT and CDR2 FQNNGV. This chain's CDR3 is CASSLSLGTTVGYTF. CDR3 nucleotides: TGTGCCAGCAGCTTAAGTCTCGGGACGACTGTCGGCTACACCTTC.

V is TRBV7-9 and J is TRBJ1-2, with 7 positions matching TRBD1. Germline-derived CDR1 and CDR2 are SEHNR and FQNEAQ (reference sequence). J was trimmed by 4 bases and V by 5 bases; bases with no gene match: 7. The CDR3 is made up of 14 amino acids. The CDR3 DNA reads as TGTGCCAGCAGCACCAGGGGGATCCGCTATGGCTACACCTTC. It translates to CASSTRGIRYGYTF.

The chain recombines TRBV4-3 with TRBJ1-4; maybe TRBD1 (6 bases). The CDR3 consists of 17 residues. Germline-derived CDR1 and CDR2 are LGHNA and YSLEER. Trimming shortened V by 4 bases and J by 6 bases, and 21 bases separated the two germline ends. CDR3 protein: CASSLDTLQGTDEKLFF. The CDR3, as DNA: TGCGCCAGCAGCCTAGATACCCTACAGGGCACGGATGAAAAACTGTTTTTT.

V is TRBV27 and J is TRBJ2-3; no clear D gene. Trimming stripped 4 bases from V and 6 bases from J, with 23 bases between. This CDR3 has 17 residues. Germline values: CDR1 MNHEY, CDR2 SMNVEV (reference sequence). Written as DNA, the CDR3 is TGTGCCAGCAGTTCCCCAAGCTTGATTGGTCGCGTTGATACGCAGTATTTT. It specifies CASSSPSLIGRVDTQYF.

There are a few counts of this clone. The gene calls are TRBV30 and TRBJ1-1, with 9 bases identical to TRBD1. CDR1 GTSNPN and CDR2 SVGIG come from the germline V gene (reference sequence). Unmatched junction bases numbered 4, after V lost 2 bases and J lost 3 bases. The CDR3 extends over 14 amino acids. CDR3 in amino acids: CAWSRQGGYTEAFF. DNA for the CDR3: TGTGCCTGGAGTAGACAGGGGGGGTACACTGAAGCTTTCTTT.

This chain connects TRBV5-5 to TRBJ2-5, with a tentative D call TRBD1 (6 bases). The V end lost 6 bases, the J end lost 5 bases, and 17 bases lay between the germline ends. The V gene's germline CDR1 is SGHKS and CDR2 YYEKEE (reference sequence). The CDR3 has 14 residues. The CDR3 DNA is TGTGCCAGCACCCTAGGACAGCCCGGGGAGACCCAGTACTTC. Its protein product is CASTLGQPGETQYF.

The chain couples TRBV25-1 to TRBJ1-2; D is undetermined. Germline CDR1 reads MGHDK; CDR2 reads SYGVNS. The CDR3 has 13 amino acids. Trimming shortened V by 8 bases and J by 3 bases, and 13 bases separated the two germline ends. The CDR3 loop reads CASWSFGDYGYTF. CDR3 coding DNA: TGTGCCAGCTGGAGTTTTGGGGACTATGGCTACACCTTC.

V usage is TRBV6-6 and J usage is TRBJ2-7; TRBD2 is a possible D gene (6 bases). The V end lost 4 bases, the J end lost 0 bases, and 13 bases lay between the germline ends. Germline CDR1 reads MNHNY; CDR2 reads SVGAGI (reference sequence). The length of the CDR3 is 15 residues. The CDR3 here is CASSSGTGSSYEQYF. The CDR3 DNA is TGTGCCAGCAGTTCAGGGACCGGGAGCTCCTACGAGCAGTACTTC.

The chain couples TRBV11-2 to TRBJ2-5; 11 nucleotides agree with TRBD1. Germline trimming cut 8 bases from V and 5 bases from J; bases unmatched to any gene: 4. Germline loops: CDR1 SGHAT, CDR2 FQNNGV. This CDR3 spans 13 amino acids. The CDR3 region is CASGQGAGETQYF. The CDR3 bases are TGTGCCAGCGGACAGGGGGCTGGGGAGACCCAGTACTTC.

The DNA for the CDR3 is TGCAGCGCCGGGGGGACAGGGAACGAAAAACTGTTTTTT. Translating gives CSAGGTGNEKLFF. The chain couples TRBV29-1 to TRBJ1-4; TRBD1 aligns across 9 bases. V trimming: 7 bases; J trimming: 8 bases; junction bases outside the gene matches: 8. The CDR3 is 13 amino acids. Germline V gives CDR1 SQVTM, CDR2 ANQGSEA.

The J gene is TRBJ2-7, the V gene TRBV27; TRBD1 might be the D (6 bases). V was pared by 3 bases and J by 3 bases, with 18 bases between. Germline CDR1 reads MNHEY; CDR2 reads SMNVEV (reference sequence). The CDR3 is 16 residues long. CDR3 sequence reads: CASSFSAGQRDYEQYF. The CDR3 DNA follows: TGTGCCAGCAGTTTCTCCGCCGGACAGCGAGACTACGAGCAGTACTTC.

CDR3 amino acids: CASSVDPNLVPETQYF. CDR3 sequence (DNA): TGTGCCAGCAGCGTAGATCCTAACCTTGTCCCGGAGACCCAGTACTTC. The chain links TRBV9 to TRBJ2-5; D remains ambiguous. Germline loops: CDR1 SGDLS, CDR2 YYNGEE. Trimming pared 0 bases from V and 5 bases from J, leaving 17 bases between. The CDR3 covers 16 residues.

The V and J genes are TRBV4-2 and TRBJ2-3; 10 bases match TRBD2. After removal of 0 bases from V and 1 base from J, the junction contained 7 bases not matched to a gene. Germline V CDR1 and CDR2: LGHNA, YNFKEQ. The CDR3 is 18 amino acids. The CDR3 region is CASSQEVLAGDGTDTQYF. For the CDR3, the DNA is TGTGCCAGCAGCCAAGAAGTGCTAGCGGGAGATGGCACAGATACGCAGTATTTT.

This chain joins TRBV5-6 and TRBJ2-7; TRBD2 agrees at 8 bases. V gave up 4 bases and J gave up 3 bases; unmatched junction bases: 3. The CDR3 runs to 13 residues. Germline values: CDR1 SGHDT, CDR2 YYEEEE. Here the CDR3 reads CASSSGSGYEQYF. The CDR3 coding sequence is TGTGCCAGCAGCAGCGGGAGCGGCTACGAGCAGTACTTC. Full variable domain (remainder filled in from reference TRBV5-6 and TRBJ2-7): DAGVTQSPTHLIKTRGQQVTLRCSPKSGHDTVSWYQQALGQGPQFIFQYYEEEERQRGNFPDRFSGHQFPNYSSELNVNALLLGDSALYLCASSSGSGYEQYFGPGTRLTVT.

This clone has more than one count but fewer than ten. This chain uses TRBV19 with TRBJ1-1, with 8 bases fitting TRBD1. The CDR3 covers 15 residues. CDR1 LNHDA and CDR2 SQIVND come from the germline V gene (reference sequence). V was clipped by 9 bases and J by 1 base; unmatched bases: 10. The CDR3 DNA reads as TGTGCCAGCAGGAGACAGGGGTCACCGAACACTGAAGCTTTCTTT. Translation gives CASRRQGSPNTEAFF.

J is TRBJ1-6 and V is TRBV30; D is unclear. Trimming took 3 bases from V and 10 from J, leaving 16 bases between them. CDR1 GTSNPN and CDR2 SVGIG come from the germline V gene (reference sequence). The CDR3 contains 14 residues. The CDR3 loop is CAWRIDGLGSPLHF. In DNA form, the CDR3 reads TGTGCCTGGAGGATAGACGGCTTAGGGTCACCCCTCCACTTT. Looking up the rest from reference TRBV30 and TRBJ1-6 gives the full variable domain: SQTIHQWPATLVQPVGSPLSLECTVEGTSNPNLYWYRQAAGRGLQLLFYSVGIGQISSEVPQNLSASRPQDRQFILSSKKLLLSDSGFYLCAWRIDGLGSPLHFGNGTRLTVT.

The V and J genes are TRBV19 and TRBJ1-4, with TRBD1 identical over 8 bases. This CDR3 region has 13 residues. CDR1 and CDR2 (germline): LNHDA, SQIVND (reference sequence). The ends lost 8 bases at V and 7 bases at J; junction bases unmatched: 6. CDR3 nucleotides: TGTGCCAGTTCCCAGGGGGCAGGTGAAAAACTGTTTTTT. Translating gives CASSQGAGEKLFF.

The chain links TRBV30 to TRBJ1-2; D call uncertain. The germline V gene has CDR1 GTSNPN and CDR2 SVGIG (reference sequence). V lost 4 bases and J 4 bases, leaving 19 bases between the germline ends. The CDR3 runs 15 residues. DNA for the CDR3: TGTGCCTGGACTCGATTCCCCGGGCCTACCTATGGCTACACCTTC. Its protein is CAWTRFPGPTYGYTF.

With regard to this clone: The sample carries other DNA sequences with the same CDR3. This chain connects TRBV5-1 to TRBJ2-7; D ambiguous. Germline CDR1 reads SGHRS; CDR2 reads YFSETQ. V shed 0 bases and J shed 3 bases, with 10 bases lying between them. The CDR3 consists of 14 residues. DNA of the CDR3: TGCGCCAGCAGCTTGGAAGGCAGAGGCTACGAGCAGTACTTC. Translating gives CASSLEGRGYEQYF.

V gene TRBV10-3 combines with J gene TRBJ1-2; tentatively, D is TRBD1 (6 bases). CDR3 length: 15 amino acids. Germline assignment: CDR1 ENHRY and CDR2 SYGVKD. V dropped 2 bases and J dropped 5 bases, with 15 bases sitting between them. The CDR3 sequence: CAISETELQGYGYTF. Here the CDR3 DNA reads TGTGCCATCAGTGAGACCGAACTCCAGGGGTATGGCTACACCTTC.

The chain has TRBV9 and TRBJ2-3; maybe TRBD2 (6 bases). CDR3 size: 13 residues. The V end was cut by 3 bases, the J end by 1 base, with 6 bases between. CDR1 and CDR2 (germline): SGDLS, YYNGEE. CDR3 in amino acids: CASSGGGTDTQYF. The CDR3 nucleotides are TGTGCCAGCAGCGGGGGGGGCACAGATACGCAGTATTTT.

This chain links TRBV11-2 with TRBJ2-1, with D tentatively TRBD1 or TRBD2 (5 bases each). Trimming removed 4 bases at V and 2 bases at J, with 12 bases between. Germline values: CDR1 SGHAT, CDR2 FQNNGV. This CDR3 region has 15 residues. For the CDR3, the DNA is TGTGCCAGCAGCTCAGGGTTGGGACCCTACAATGAGCAGTTCTTC. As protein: CASSSGLGPYNEQFF.

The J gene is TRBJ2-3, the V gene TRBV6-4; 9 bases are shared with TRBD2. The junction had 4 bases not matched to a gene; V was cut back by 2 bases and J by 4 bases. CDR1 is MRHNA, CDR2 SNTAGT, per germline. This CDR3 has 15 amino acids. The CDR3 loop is CASSDTSGGSDTQYF. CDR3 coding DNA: TGTGCCAGCAGTGACACCAGCGGGGGGTCAGATACGCAGTATTTT.

The CDR3 DNA reads as TGTGCCAGCAGCTCGTTAGCTTCTGAGCAGTTCTTC. The encoded protein is CASSSLASEQFF. This chain connects TRBV5-4 to TRBJ2-1, with unresolved D. V was cut by 3 bases and J by 9 bases, with 10 bases left in between. Germline values: CDR1 SGHNT, CDR2 YYREEE (reference sequence). The CDR3 covers 12 residues.